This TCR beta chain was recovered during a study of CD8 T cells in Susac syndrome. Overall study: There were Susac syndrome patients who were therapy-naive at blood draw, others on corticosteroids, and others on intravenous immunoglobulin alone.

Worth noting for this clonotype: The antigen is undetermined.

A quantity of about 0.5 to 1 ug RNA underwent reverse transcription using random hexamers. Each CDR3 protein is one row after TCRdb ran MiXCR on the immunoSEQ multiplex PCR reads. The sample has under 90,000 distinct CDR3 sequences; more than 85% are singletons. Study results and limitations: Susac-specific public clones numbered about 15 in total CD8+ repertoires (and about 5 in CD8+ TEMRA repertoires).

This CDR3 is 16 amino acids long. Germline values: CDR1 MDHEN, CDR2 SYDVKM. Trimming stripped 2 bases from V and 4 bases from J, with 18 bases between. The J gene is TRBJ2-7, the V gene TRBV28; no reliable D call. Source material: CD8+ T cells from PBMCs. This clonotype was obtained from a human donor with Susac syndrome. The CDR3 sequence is CASSLVGMIGEYEQYF. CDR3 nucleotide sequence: TGTGCCAGCAGTTTAGTGGGGATGATTGGGGAATACGAGCAGTACTTC.